The 16 T cell receptor beta chains below all came from one sample that was sequenced in a study of blood T cell repertoires in COVID-19. TCRdb's table, derived via immunoSEQ multiplex PCR, lists solely in-frame clones and lacks some. This table has about 63,000 clones, around three quarters appearing once. Sequenced: peripheral blood. The receptors stem from a human donor in a cohort sampled during active COVID-19.

The count of this clone is one. The CDR3 nucleotides read TGTGCCAGCAGGGACCGCTTGGGGGCGAGCTATGGCTACACCTTC. This encodes CASRDRLGASYGYTF. The chain has TRBV28 and TRBJ1-2, with D tentatively TRBD1 (6 bases). This CDR3 spans 15 amino acids. Between the trimmed V and J ends, which lost 6 bases and 4 bases, there was a span of 18 bases. From germline, CDR1 is MDHEN and CDR2 SYDVKM.

The chain carries TRBV11-2 and TRBJ2-2; TRBD2 aligns across 9 bases. The CDR3 is made up of 17 amino acids. Germline V gene data show CDR1 as SGHAT and CDR2 as FQNNGV. The V and J ends lost 5 bases and 3 bases, in that order; junction bases with no gene match: 10. The CDR3 protein is CASSPRSSGSHTGELFF. The CDR3 bases are TGTGCCAGCAGCCCCCGTAGTAGCGGGAGTCACACCGGGGAGCTGTTTTTT. Together with reference TRBV11-2 and TRBJ2-2, the CDR3 gives the full variable domain: EAGVAQSPRYKIIEKRQSVAFWCNPISGHATLYWYQQILGQGPKLLIQFQNNGVVDDSQLPKDRFSAERLKGVDSTLKIQPAKLEDSAVYLCASSPRSSGSHTGELFFGEGSRLTVL.

This clone was counted only a few times. The genes are TRBV7-8 and TRBJ1-2, with 7 bases identical to TRBD1. The CDR3 has 13 amino acids. Germline-derived CDR1 and CDR2 are SGHVS and FQNEAQ. V dropped 1 base and J dropped 8; count of bases not matched to a gene: 4. CDR3 region: CASSLGQGAGYTF. DNA of the CDR3: TGTGCCAGCAGCTTAGGACAGGGAGCCGGCTACACCTTC.

The gene calls are TRBV5-4 and TRBJ2-7; D uncertain. From germline, CDR1 is SGHNT and CDR2 YYREEE (reference sequence). The V gene lost 0 bases and the J gene lost 4 bases, with 8 bases spanning the gap. This CDR3 is built from 13 residues. DNA of the CDR3: TGTGCCAGCAGCTTGGGCAGGTCTTACGAGCAGTACTTC. This sequence encodes CASSLGRSYEQYF.

The J gene is TRBJ1-5, the V gene TRBV4-1; possible D gene TRBD1, 5 bases. Germline assignment: CDR1 MGHRA and CDR2 YSYEKL. The CDR3 is made up of 16 amino acids. Trimming took 1 base from V and 5 from J, leaving 15 bases between them. CDR3 DNA sequence: TGCGCCAGCAGCCAAGCTGGGGCTAGGCGCTATCAGCCCCAGCATTTT. Protein sequence: CASSQAGARRYQPQHF.

V and J are TRBV28 and TRBJ2-7; 9 bases agree with TRBD1. This CDR3 is built from 15 residues. V trimming: 3 bases; J trimming: 8 bases; junction bases outside the gene matches: 11. Looked up from germline, CDR1 is MDHEN and CDR2 is SYDVKM. The CDR3 DNA reads as TGTGCCAGCAGTTTGGGGGGGGGACAGGGTTTGCAGCAGTACTTC. It yields the protein CASSLGGGQGLQQYF.

This clone has a handful of counts. The CDR3 is CASSLTGGAGANVLTF. The CDR3 DNA follows: TGTGCCAGCAGCTTGACAGGGGGAGCTGGGGCCAACGTCCTGACTTTC. The rearrangement uses TRBV7-2 and TRBJ2-6; 9 bases are shared with TRBD1. Trimming took 3 bases from V and 2 from J; bases not matched to a gene: 2. The germline gives CDR1 SGHTA, CDR2 FQGNSA. CDR3 size: 16 residues.

A single count supports this clone. This chain uses TRBV7-9 with TRBJ1-1; D remains ambiguous. This CDR3 spans 16 amino acids. CDR1 is SEHNR and CDR2 is FQNEAQ in the germline V gene (reference sequence). V was shortened by 2 bases and J by 3 bases, with 16 bases between the two germline ends. The CDR3: CASSLSATGGYTEAFF. CDR3 nucleotides: TGTGCCAGCAGCTTATCGGCCACGGGAGGATACACTGAAGCTTTCTTT.

Ten or more counts support this clone. This sequence joins TRBV4-1 and TRBJ2-2, with TRBD1 matching 8 bases. From germline, CDR1 is MGHRA and CDR2 YSYEKL. The CDR3 runs 17 residues. Trimming removed 1 base from V and 6 bases from J; junction bases left unmatched: 10. DNA of the CDR3: TGCGCCAGCAGCCAAGGTCGTCTCAGGGGGCGCGCCGGGGAGCTGTTTTTT. This codes for CASSQGRLRGRAGELFF.

This clone was seen more than once but under ten times. The J gene is TRBJ2-7, the V gene TRBV7-8; D unresolved. Germline loops: CDR1 SGHVS, CDR2 FQNEAQ. V lost 1 base to trimming and J lost 3 bases, with 13 bases between them. CDR3 length: 15 amino acids. CDR3 in amino acids: CASSLGGDFYYEQYF. DNA of the CDR3: TGTGCCAGCAGCTTAGGTGGTGACTTTTACTACGAGCAGTACTTC.

The V call is TRBV30, the J call TRBJ1-3; D is undetermined. The germline V gene has CDR1 GTSNPN and CDR2 SVGIG (reference sequence). CDR3 length equals 12 residues. The V end was cut by 1 base, the J end by 7 bases, with 8 bases between. Here the CDR3 reads CAWSARQNTIYF. In DNA form, the CDR3 reads TGTGCCTGGAGTGCACGTCAGAACACCATATATTTT.

The rearrangement joins TRBV2 to TRBJ2-2, with D possibly being TRBD1 (6 bases). The germline V gene encodes CDR1 SNHLY and CDR2 FYNNEI. This CDR3 has 15 residues. V was trimmed by 6 bases and J by 1 base, leaving 12 bases between them. CDR3 bases: TGTGCCAGCAGGAGGGACAAAGGGAACACCGGGGAGCTGTTTTTT. Translated, it gives CASRRDKGNTGELFF. Filled out from reference TRBV2 and TRBJ2-2, the complete variable domain reads EPEVTQTPSHQVTQMGQEVILRCVPISNHLYFYWYRQILGQKVEFLVSFYNNEISEKSEIFDDQFSVERPDGSNFTLKIRSTKLEDSAMYFCASRRDKGNTGELFFGEGSRLTVL.

This clone occurred once. This chain connects TRBV27 to TRBJ2-7, with 9 bases that match TRBD1. Trimming removed 4 bases from V and 5 bases from J; junction bases left unmatched: 15. Germline V gives CDR1 MNHEY, CDR2 SMNVEV (reference sequence). The CDR3 runs 17 residues. CDR3 sequence: CASSSPGQGSFSNEQYF. Here the CDR3 DNA reads TGTGCCAGCAGTTCTCCGGGACAGGGCTCTTTTTCCAACGAGCAGTACTTC.

For the CDR3, the DNA is TGTGCCAGCAGCTTATTCGAAGAGACCCAGTACTTC. It translates to CASSLFEETQYF. The chain employs TRBV7-2 and TRBJ2-5, with unresolved D. Germline V CDR1 and CDR2: SGHTA, FQGNSA. V gave up 2 bases and J gave up 3 bases, with 4 bases separating them. The CDR3 has 12 amino acids.

The sample holds a few counts of this clone. This chain connects TRBV10-3 to TRBJ2-3, with D possibly being TRBD1 (6 bases). Germline values: CDR1 ENHRY, CDR2 SYGVKD. Trimming cost V 4 bases and J 0 bases, with 11 bases left between them. The CDR3 has 15 amino acids. The CDR3 region is CAISGSTGSTDTQYF. In DNA form, the CDR3 reads TGTGCCATCAGTGGGTCGACAGGTAGCACAGATACGCAGTATTTT.

V is TRBV5-4 and J is TRBJ1-2, with 9 bases identical to TRBD1. CDR1 SGHNT and CDR2 YYREEE come from the germline V gene (reference sequence). The CDR3 is 14 amino acids. J lost 2 bases, V lost 4 bases, and 3 bases had no gene match. This CDR3 is CASSRGTGNYGYTF. As DNA, the CDR3 is TGTGCCAGCAGCCGCGGGACAGGGAACTATGGCTACACCTTC.